Listed below are T cell receptor beta chains from one sample, sequenced in a study of shared clonotypes between healthy human individuals. Measured with immunoSEQ multiplex PCR; TCRdb has only the in-frame clones, and not every one. The data show about 2,200,000 clones, roughly 91% seen once. Sequencing was done on a sample of naive CD8+ T cells from PBMCs. These receptors came from a man younger than 35 in good health. Some clones in this sample may be carry-over from other donors' samples. Each CDR3 is given with its conserved first and last residue. The order of the fields is CDR3 length, clone size, D gene, J gene, V gene, CDR3 protein, CDR3 DNA. The D gene is left open where the match is weak. Clone size is not always given. Where it is, it says once, few, many or a class for expanded clones.

14 - - TRBJ2-7 TRBV27 CASSPQGLPYEQYF TGTGCCAGCAGTCCGCAGGGTCTCCCCTACGAGCAGTACTTC
16 - TRBD2 TRBJ2-2 TRBV11-3 CASSLARREGAGELFF TGTGCCAGCAGCTTAGCACGGCGGGAGGGTGCCGGGGAGCTGTTTTTT
14 - - TRBJ1-1 TRBV5-1 CASSLRTENTEAFF TGCGCCAGCAGCTTGAGGACGGAGAACACTGAAGCTTTCTTT
15 - - TRBJ1-1 TRBV5-1 CASSGTDPTGTEAFF TGCGCCAGCAGCGGGACCGATCCAACGGGCACTGAAGCTTTCTTT
16 - TRBD1 TRBJ2-3 TRBV9 CASSVNSDRGTDTQYF TGTGCCAGCAGCGTAAATAGTGACAGGGGGACAGATACGCAGTATTTT
16 - - TRBJ1-4 TRBV4-2 CASSQDLADLGGKLFF TGTGCCAGCAGCCAAGACTTAGCAGATCTTGGCGGAAAACTGTTTTTT
11 few - TRBJ1-1 TRBV30 CAWVNRVEAFF TGTGCCTGGGTCAACAGGGTTGAAGCTTTCTTT
12 - - TRBJ2-1 TRBV13 CASSLKWGSPVF TGTGCCAGCAGCTTAAAGTGGGGCAGTCCGGTCTTC
15 - TRBD1 TRBJ2-3 TRBV5-1 CASSLEGQGTDTQYF TGCGCCAGCAGCTTGGAGGGACAGGGGACAGATACGCAGTATTTT
16 - TRBD2 TRBJ2-7 TRBV5-6 CASSGRVAGTSYEQYF TGTGCCAGCAGCGGGAGGGTAGCGGGTACGTCCTACGAGCAGTACTTC
15 - TRBD2 TRBJ2-1 TRBV6-1 CASSLSSGRPHEQFF TGTGCCAGCAGTCTTTCTAGCGGGAGGCCCCATGAGCAGTTCTTC
14 - TRBD1 TRBJ1-3 TRBV6-5 CASWDRASGNTIYF TGTGCCAGCTGGGACAGAGCCTCTGGAAACACCATATATTTT
14 - TRBD2 TRBJ2-3 TRBV7-3 CASSDQGTGTSVHF TGTGCCAGCAGCGATCAAGGAACCGGGACTAGCGTTCATTTT
15 - TRBD1 TRBJ1-3 TRBV6-1 CASSDGTGTGNTIYF TGTGCCAGCAGTGACGGGACAGGCACAGGAAACACCATATATTTT
11 - - TRBJ1-1 TRBV7-9 CASSLGGEAFF TGTGCCAGCAGCCTCGGCGGTGAAGCTTTCTTT
14 few - TRBJ1-1 TRBV14 CASSQDLGDTEAFF TGTGCCAGCAGCCAAGATCTTGGGGACACTGAAGCTTTCTTT
16 - TRBD1 TRBJ2-7 TRBV5-1 CASSLAGTGFPYEQYF TGCGCCAGCAGCTTGGCCGGGACAGGGTTTCCCTACGAGCAGTACTTC
15 - TRBD2 TRBJ2-1 TRBV7-9 CASSFISGRDNEQFF TGTGCCAGCAGCTTCATTAGCGGGCGGGATAATGAGCAGTTCTTC
14 - TRBD2 TRBJ2-7 TRBV19 CASRETSGSYEQYF TGTGCCAGTAGAGAGACTAGCGGGAGCTACGAGCAGTACTTC
14 - - TRBJ2-7 TRBV6-1 CASSEGLRGYEQYF TGTGCCAGCAGTGAAGGTCTCCGGGGCTACGAGCAGTACTTC
14 - - TRBJ2-7 TRBV27 CASSSSDTSYEQYF TGTGCCAGCAGTTCGAGTGACACCTCCTACGAGCAGTACTTC
12 once - TRBJ2-2 TRBV11-2 CASSLKSGELFF TGTGCCAGCAGCTTGAAGTCCGGGGAGCTGTTTTTT
15 - TRBD1 TRBJ1-4 TRBV28 CASSFSGTANEKLFF TGTGCCAGCAGTTTTTCAGGGACAGCTAATGAAAAACTGTTTTTT
13 - TRBD1 TRBJ2-7 TRBV27 CASRTGQSDEQYF TGTGCCAGCAGGACGGGACAGTCCGACGAGCAGTACTTC
13 - - TRBJ1-5 TRBV9 CASSPGGYQPQHF TGTGCCAGCAGCCCAGGCGGGTATCAGCCCCAGCATTTT
14 - TRBD1 TRBJ2-2 TRBV9 CASSPRTGNGELFF TGTGCCAGCAGCCCAAGGACAGGAAATGGGGAGCTGTTTTTT
14 - - TRBJ2-2 TRBV9 CASSLSLNTGELFF TGTGCCAGCAGCCTGAGTCTTAACACCGGGGAGCTGTTTTTT